The T cell receptor beta chain described here comes from a study of blood T cell repertoires in COVID-19. Trimming took 5 bases from V and 4 from J, leaving 12 bases between them. The germline V gene encodes CDR1 LNHDA and CDR2 SQIVND (reference sequence). The CDR3 sequence is 14 residues long. Sequenced by immunoSEQ multiplex PCR; TCRdb stores in-frame clones only, minus some. The data show approximately 160,000 clones, roughly nine tenths seen once. The V call is TRBV19, the J call TRBJ1-5; D perhaps matches TRBD1 (6 bases). Sequencing was performed on peripheral blood. The origin of this receptor is a man in his sixties with active or convalescent COVID-19. CDR3 region: CASSVDRLNQPQHF. The CDR3 nucleotides read TGTGCCAGTAGTGTCGACAGGTTAAATCAGCCCCAGCATTTT.